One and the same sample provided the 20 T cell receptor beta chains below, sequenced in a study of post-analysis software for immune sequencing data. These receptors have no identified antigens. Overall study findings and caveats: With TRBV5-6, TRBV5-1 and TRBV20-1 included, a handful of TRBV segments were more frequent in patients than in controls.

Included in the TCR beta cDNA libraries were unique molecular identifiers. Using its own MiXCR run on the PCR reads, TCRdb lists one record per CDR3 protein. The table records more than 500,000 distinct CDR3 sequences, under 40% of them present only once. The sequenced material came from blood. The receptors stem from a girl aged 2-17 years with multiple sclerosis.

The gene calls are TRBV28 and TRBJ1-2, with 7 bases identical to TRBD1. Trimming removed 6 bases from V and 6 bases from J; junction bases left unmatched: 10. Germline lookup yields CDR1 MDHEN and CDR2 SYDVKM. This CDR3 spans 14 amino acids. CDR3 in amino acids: CASSISRGRDGYTF. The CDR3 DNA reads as TGTGCCAGCAGCATATCAAGGGGGCGAGATGGCTACACCTTC.

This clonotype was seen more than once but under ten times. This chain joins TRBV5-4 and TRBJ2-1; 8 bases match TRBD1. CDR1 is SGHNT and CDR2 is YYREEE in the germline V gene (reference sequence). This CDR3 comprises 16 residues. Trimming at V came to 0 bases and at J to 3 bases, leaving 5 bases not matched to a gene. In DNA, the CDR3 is TGTGCCAGCAGCTTGGATTTGACAGGGGACTACAATGAGCAGTTCTTC. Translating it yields CASSLDLTGDYNEQFF.

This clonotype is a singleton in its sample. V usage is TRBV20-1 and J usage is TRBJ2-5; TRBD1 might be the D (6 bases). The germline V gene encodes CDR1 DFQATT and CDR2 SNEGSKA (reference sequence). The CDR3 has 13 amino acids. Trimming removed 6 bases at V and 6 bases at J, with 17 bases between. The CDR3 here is CSASGGAAKTQYF. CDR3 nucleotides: TGCAGTGCGAGTGGGGGCGCCGCGAAGACCCAGTACTTC.

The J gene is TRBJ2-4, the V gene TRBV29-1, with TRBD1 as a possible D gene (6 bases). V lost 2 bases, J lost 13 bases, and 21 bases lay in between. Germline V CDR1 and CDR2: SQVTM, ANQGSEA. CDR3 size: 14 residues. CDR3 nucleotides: TGCAGCGTTGAATATCGGACAGACTACAATGAGCAGTACTTC. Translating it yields CSVEYRTDYNEQYF. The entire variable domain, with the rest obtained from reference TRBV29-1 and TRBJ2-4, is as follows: SAVISQKPSRDICQRGTSLTIQCQVDSQVTMMFWYRQQPGQSLTLIATANQGSEATYESGFVIDKFPISRPNLTFSTLTVSNMSPEDSSIYLCSVEYRTDYNEQYFGAGTRLSVL.

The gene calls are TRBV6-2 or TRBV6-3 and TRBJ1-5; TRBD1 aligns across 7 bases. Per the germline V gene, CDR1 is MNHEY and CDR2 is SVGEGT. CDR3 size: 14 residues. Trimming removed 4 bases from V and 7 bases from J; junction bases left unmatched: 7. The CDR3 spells CASSWGTVGQPQHF. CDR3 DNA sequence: TGTGCCAGCAGTTGGGGGACAGTAGGGCAGCCCCAGCATTTT.

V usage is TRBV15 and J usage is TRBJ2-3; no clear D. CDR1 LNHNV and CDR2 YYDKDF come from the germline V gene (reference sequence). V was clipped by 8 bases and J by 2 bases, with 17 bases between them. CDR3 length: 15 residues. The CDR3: CATGLRRWDTDTQYF. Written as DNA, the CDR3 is TGTGCCACCGGCTTAAGGCGGTGGGACACAGATACGCAGTATTTT.

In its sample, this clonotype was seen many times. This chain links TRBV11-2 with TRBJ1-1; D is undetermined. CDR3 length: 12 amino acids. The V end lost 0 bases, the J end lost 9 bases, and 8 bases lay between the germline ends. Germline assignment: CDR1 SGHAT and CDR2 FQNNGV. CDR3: CASSLDRFKAFF. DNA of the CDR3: TGTGCCAGCAGCTTAGATCGCTTTAAAGCTTTCTTT. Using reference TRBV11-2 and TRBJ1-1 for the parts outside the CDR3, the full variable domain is EAGVAQSPRYKIIEKRQSVAFWCNPISGHATLYWYQQILGQGPKLLIQFQNNGVVDDSQLPKDRFSAERLKGVDSTLKIQPAKLEDSAVYLCASSLDRFKAFFGQGTRLTVV.

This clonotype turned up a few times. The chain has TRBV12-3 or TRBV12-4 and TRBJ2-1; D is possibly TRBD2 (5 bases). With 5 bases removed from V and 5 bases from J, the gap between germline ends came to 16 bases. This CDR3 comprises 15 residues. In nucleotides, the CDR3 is TGTGCCAGCAGTGCCCAGAGCGGTTTACACAATGAGCAGTTCTTC. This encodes CASSAQSGLHNEQFF.

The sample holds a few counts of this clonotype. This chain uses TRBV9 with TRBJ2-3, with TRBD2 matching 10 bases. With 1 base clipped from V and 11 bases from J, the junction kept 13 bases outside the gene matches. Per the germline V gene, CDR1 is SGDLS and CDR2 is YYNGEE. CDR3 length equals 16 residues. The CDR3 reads CASSVLAGAPDAVQYF. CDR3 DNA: TGTGCCAGCAGCGTACTAGCGGGGGCCCCTGATGCGGTGCAGTATTTT.

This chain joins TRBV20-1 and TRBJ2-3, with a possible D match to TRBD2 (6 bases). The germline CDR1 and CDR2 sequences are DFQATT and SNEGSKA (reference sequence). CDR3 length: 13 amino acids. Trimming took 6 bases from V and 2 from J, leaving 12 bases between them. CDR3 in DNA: TGCAGTGCCCCCGGGACTTACACAGATACGCAGTATTTT. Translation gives CSAPGTYTDTQYF.

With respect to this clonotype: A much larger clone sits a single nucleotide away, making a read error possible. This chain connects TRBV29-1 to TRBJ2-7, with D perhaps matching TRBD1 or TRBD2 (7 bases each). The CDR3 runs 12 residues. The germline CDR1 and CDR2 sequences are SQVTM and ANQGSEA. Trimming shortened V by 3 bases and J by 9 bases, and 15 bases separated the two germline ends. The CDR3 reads CSVESAGGVQYF. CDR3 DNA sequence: TGCAGCGTTGAGTCGGCAGGGGGGGTGCAGTACTTC.

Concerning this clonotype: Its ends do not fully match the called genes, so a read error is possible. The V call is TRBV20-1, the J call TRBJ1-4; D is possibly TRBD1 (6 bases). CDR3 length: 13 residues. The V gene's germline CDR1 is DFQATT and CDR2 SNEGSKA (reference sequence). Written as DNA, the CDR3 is TGCAGTGCTAGAGATCGGAGGGACATGGCCATGCTTTTT. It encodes CSARDRRDMAMLF.

CDR3 in DNA: TGTGCCAGCTGCCTGGACAGGGGGCTGTACGAGCAGTACTTC. It is translated as CASCLDRGLYEQYF. V is TRBV6-5 and J is TRBJ2-7, with 11 bases that match TRBD1. V lost 8 bases to trimming and J lost 4 bases; unmatched junction nucleotides: 7. Germline V gene lookup returns CDR1 MNHEY and CDR2 SVGAGI. This CDR3 is built from 14 residues.

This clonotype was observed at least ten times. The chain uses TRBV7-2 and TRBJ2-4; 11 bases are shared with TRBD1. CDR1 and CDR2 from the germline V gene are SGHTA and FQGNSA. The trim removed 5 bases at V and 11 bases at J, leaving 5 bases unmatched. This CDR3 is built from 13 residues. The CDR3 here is CASSPGQGAVQYF. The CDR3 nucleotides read TGTGCCAGCAGCCCAGGACAGGGGGCGGTTCAGTACTTC.

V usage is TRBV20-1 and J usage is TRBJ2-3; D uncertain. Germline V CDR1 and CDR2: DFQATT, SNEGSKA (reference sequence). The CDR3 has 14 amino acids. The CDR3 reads CSAVIGTSTDTQYF. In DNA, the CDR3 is TGCAGCGCGGTCATTGGAACCAGCACAGATACGCAGTATTTT.

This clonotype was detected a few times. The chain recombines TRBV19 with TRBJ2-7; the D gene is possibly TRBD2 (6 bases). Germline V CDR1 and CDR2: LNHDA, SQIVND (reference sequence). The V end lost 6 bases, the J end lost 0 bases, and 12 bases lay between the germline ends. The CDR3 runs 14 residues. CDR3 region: CASRLGGSSYEQYF. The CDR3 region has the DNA TGTGCCAGTAGGCTGGGGGGATCCTCCTACGAGCAGTACTTC.

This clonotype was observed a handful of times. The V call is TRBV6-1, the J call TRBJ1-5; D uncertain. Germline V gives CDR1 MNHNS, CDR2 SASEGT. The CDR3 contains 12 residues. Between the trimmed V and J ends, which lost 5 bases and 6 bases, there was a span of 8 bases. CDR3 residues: CASSTIPQPQHF. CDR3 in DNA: TGTGCCAGCAGTACAATTCCTCAGCCCCAGCATTTT.

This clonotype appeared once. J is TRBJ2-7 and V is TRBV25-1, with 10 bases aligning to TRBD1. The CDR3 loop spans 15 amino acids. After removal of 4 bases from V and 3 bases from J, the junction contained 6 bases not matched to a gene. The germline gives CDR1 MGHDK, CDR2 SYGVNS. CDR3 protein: CASSVVGQGLYEQYF. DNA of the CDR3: TGTGCCAGCAGTGTAGTGGGACAGGGGCTCTACGAGCAGTACTTC.

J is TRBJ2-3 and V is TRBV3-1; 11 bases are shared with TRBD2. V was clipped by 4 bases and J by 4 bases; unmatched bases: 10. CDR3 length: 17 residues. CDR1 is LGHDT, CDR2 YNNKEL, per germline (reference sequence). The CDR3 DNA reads TGTGCCAGCAGCCCCGCATACCTAGCGGGGGGTCCAGATACGCAGTATTTT. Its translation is CASSPAYLAGGPDTQYF.

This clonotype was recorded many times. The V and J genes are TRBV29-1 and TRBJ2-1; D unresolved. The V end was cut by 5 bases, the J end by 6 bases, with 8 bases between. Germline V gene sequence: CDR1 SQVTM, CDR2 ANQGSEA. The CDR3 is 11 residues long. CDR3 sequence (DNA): TGCAGCGTTCTCAGCATCAATGAGCAGTTCTTC. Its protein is CSVLSINEQFF.